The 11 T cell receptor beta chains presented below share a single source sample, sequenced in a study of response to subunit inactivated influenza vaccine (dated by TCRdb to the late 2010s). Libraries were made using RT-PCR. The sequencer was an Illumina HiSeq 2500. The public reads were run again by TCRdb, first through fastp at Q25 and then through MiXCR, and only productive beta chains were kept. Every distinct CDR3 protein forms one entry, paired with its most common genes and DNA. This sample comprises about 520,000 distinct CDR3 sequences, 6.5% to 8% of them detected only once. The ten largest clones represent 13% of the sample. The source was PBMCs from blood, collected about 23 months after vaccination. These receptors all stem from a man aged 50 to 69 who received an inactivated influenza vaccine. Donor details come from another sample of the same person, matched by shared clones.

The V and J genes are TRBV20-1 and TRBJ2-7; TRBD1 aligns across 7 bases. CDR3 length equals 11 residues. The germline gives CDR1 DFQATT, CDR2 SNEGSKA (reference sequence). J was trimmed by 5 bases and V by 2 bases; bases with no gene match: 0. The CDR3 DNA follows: TGCAGTGCTAGACAGGGGGACGAGCAGTACTTC. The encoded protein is CSARQGDEQYF.

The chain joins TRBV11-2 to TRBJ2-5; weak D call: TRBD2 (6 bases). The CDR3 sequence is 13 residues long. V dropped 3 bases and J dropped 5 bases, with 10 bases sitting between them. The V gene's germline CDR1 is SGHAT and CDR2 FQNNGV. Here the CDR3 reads CASSFAGMETQYF. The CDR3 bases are TGTGCCAGCAGCTTTGCGGGAATGGAGACCCAGTACTTC.

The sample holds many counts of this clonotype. As DNA, the CDR3 is TGTGCCAGCAGCCCGGGGATCGCCTACGAGCAGTACTTC. Translated: CASSPGIAYEQYF. The chain is built from TRBV7-2 and TRBJ2-7; a weak D match, TRBD2 (5 bases). Trimming shortened V by 5 bases and J by 2 bases, and 10 bases separated the two germline ends. The length of the CDR3 is 13 residues. In germline, CDR1 is SGHTA, CDR2 FQGNSA.

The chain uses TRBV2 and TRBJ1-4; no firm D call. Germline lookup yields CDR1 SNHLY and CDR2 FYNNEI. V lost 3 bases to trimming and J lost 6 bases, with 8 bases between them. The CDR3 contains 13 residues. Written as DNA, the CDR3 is TGTGCCAGCAGTGATAGGGTGGATGAAAAACTGTTTTTT. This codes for CASSDRVDEKLFF.

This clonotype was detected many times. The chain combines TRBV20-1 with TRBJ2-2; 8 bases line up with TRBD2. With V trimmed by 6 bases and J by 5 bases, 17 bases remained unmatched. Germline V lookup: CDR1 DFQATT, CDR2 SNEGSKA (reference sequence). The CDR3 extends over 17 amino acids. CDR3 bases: TGCAGTGCCCCGGCACGGGGGGGCGGGGTGTGGACCGGGGAGCTGTTTTTT. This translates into CSAPARGGGVWTGELFF.

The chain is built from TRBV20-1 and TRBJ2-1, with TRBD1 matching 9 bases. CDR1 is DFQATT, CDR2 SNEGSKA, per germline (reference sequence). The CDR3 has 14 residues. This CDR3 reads CSPDGDRAYNEQFF. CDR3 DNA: TGCAGCCCCGACGGGGACAGGGCGTACAATGAGCAGTTCTTC.

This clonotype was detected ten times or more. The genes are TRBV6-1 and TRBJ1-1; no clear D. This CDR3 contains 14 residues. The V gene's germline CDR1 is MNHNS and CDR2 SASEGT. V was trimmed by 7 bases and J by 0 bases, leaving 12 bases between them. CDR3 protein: CASKAVLMNTEAFF. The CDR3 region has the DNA TGTGCCAGCAAGGCAGTACTCATGAACACTGAAGCTTTCTTT.

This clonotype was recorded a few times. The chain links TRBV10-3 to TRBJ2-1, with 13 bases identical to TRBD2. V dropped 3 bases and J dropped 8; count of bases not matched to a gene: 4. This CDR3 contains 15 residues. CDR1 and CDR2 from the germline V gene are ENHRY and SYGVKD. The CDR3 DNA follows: TGTGCCATCAGTGACCCGGGACTAGCGGGACATGAGCAGTTCTTC. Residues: CAISDPGLAGHEQFF.

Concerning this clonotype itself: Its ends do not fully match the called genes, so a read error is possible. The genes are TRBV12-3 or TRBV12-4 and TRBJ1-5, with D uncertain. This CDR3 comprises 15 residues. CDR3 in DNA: TGTGCCAGCAGTTTAGAGGGCGGCGGGAATCAGCCCGAGCATTTT. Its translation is CASSLEGGGNQPEHF.

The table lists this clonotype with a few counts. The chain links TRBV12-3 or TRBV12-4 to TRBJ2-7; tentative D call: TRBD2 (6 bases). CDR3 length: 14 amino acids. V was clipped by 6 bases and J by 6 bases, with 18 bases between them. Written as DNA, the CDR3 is TGTGCCAGCAGCTGGGACTTGAGTCTCGGCGAGCAGTACTTC. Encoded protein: CASSWDLSLGEQYF.

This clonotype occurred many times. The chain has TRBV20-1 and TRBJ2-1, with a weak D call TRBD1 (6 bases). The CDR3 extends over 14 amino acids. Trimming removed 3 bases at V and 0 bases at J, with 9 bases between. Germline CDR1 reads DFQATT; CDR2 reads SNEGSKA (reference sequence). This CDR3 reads CSARGALSYNEQFF. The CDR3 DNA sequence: TGCAGTGCTAGGGGGGCTCTCTCCTACAATGAGCAGTTCTTC.